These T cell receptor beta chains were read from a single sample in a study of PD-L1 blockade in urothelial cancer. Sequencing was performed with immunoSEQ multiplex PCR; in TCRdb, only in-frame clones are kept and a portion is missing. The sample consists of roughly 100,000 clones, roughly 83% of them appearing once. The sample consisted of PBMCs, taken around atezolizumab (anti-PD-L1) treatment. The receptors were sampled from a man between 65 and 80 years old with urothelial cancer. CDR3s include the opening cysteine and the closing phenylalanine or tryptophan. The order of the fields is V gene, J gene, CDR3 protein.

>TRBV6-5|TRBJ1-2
CASNPGQGAYGYTF
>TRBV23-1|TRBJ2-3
CASSRGTVKTSGRPGTDTQYF
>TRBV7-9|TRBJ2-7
CASSPRVGGTGPSF
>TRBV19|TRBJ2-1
CASSRTSGPPYNEQFF
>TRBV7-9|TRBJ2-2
CASSSPGQGNTGELFF
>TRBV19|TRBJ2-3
CASSIAGTGESTDTQYF
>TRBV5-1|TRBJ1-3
CASTVGAPSGNTIYF
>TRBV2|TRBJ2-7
CASRGTGDEQYF
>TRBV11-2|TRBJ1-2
CASSALRDRANYGYTF
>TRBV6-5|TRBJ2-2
CASSYMGQNTGELFF
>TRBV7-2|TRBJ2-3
CASRDSGRTDTQYF
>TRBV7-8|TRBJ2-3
CASSSHRGPRGDTQYF
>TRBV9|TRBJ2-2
CASSRETLDTGELFF
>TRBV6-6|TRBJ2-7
CASSLAGRNYEQYF
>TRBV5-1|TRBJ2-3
CASSLGTSADTQYF
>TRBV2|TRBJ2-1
CASSVAREQFF
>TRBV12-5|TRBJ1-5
CASAAGQGFLNQPQHF
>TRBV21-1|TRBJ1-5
CASNDRGGQDQPQHF
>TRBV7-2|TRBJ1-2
CASSLGPLGGGYTF
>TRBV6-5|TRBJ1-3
CASSSGNSGNTIYF
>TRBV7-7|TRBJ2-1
CASSSTSGAGGNEQFF
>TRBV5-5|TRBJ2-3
CASIKRLAGGRTDTQYF
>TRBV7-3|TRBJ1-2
CASSLIPVMGRGRGGKYGYTF
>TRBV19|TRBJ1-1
CASMWTGLLTQAFF
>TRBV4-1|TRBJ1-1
CASSQDRTLRENTEAFF
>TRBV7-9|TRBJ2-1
CASSLVSSGSYNEQFF
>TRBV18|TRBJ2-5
CASSNPQETQYF
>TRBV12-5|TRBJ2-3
CASGLIRLAGGPSDTQYF
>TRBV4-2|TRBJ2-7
CASSREDGYYEQYF
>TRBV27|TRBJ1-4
CASSRKWRDPNEKLFF
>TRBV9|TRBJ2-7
CASSVVRAGRWRASYEQYF
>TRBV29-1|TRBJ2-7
CSVEDGSGATYEQYF
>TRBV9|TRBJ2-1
CASSETRGDSYNEQFF
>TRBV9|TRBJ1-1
CASSVQGGDTEAFF
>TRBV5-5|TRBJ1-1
CASSVDRGRGEYTEAFF
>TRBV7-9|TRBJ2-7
CASSLEDSYEQYF
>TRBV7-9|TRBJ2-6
CASSFGQGGANVLTF
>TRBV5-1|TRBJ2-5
CASSSLTSGQETQYF
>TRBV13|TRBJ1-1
CASSPQGGLNTEAFF
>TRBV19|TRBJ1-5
CASRGGVSNQPQHF
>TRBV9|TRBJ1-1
CASSPNQGQSEAFF
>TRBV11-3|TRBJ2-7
CASSLLDVGRFSYEQYF
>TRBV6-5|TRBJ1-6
CASGRPGFGSPLHF
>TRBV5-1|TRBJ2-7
CASSGGQPGLASEQYF
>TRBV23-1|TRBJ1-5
CASSQWTGENQPQHF
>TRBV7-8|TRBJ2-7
CASSPSAAYYEQYF
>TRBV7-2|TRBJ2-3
CASSLAGTGVADTQYF
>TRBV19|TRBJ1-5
CASSQGLGQPQHF
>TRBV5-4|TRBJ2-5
CASSVGTAQETQYF
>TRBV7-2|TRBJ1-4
CASSSWDKNEKLFF
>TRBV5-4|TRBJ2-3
CASSSPERGGTDTQYF
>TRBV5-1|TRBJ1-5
CASSLGTGVNQPQHF
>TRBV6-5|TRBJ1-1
CASSATGENTEAFF